A single sample is the source of the 26 T cell receptor beta chains below, sequenced in a study of multiple sclerosis patients with progressive multifocal leukoencephalopathy. The sample's time point: time of PML onset. TCRdb keeps only in-frame clones here, not all; method: immunoSEQ multiplex PCR. The sample has about 31,000 clones, approximately 86% seen once. The starting material was PBMCs, obtained from a patient treated with natalizumab. The receptors originated from a woman aged 35 to 49 with progressive multifocal leukoencephalopathy.

V is TRBV5-4 and J is TRBJ2-1; 10 nucleotides agree with TRBD2. Germline lookup yields CDR1 SGHNT and CDR2 YYREEE (reference sequence). J was trimmed by 1 base and V by 4 bases; bases with no gene match: 5. The CDR3 consists of 16 residues. The CDR3 sequence is CASSPNSGGSYNEQFF. CDR3 in DNA: TGTGCCAGCAGCCCGAATAGCGGGGGGTCCTACAATGAGCAGTTCTTC.

The J gene is TRBJ2-1, the V gene TRBV11-3; weak D call: TRBD2 (7 bases). The CDR3 loop spans 16 amino acids. Germline assignment: CDR1 SGHNT and CDR2 YENEEA. V dropped 1 base and J dropped 10 bases, with 20 bases sitting between them. CDR3 sequence reads: CASSLAPGGQGKEQFF. CDR3 coding DNA: TGTGCCAGCAGCTTAGCACCGGGGGGCCAGGGTAAGGAGCAGTTCTTC.

The chain has TRBV4-3 and TRBJ2-5, with 10 bases identical to TRBD1. Germline V gene lookup returns CDR1 LGHNA and CDR2 YSLEER. The trim removed 0 bases at V and 5 bases at J, leaving 6 bases unmatched. The CDR3 is made up of 16 amino acids. CDR3: CASSQDGTGARETQYF. In DNA, the CDR3 is TGCGCCAGCAGCCAAGATGGGACAGGGGCGAGGGAGACCCAGTACTTC.

The V call is TRBV6-1, the J call TRBJ2-5, with 10 bases matching TRBD2. The CDR3 contains 15 residues. The germline V gene has CDR1 MNHNS and CDR2 SASEGT. V was clipped by 3 bases and J by 2 bases; unmatched bases: 3. CDR3 amino acids: CASSESGGGQETQYF. Written as DNA, the CDR3 is TGTGCCAGCAGTGAGAGCGGGGGGGGGCAAGAGACCCAGTACTTC.

The V gene is TRBV19, the J gene TRBJ2-1, with a tentative D call TRBD2 (5 bases). V lost 6 bases and J 5 bases, leaving 11 bases between the germline ends. The length of the CDR3 is 13 residues. Germline V gives CDR1 LNHDA, CDR2 SQIVND (reference sequence). CDR3 region: CASSPTINNEQFF. The CDR3 nucleotides read TGTGCCAGTAGCCCGACTATTAACAATGAGCAGTTCTTC. The full variable domain, completed using reference TRBV19 and TRBJ2-1, is DGGITQSPKYLFRKEGQNVTLSCEQNLNHDAMYWYRQDPGQGLRLIYYSQIVNDFQKGDIAEGYSVSREKKESFPLTVTSAQKNPTAFYLCASSPTINNEQFFGPGTRLTVL.

The rearrangement joins TRBV19 to TRBJ1-1, with 11 bases aligning to TRBD1. The CDR3 runs to 13 residues. Unmatched junction bases numbered 4, after V lost 8 bases and J lost 5 bases. The germline CDR1 and CDR2 sequences are LNHDA and SQIVND (reference sequence). CDR3 region: CASCGQGATEAFF. The CDR3 coding sequence is TGTGCCAGTTGCGGACAGGGGGCAACTGAAGCTTTCTTT. Based on the CDR3 plus reference TRBV19 and TRBJ1-1, the full variable domain is DGGITQSPKYLFRKEGQNVTLSCEQNLNHDAMYWYRQDPGQGLRLIYYSQIVNDFQKGDIAEGYSVSREKKESFPLTVTSAQKNPTAFYLCASCGQGATEAFFGQGTRLTVV.

The CDR3 DNA is TGCGCCAGCAGCTTGGTTTCGAACACTGAAGCTTTCTTT. Encoded protein: CASSLVSNTEAFF. The rearrangement links TRBV5-1 to TRBJ1-1; D is undetermined. Trimming removed 0 bases at V and 1 base at J, with 4 bases between. Germline V gives CDR1 SGHRS, CDR2 YFSETQ. CDR3 length: 13 amino acids. Variable domain in full (rest from reference TRBV5-1 and TRBJ1-1): KAGVTQTPRYLIKTRGQQVTLSCSPISGHRSVSWYQQTPGQGLQFLFEYFSETQRNKGNFPGRFSGRQFSNSRSEMNVSTLELGDSALYLCASSLVSNTEAFFGQGTRLTVV.

The chain couples TRBV5-6 to TRBJ1-2; D remains unclear. CDR1 is SGHDT, CDR2 YYEEEE, per germline. The CDR3 is made up of 12 amino acids. V lost 5 bases and J lost 2, with 7 bases in between. The CDR3 DNA is TGTGCCAGCAGAGTAGACAACTATGGCTACACCTTC. Translation: CASRVDNYGYTF.

The chain combines TRBV5-1 with TRBJ2-1; 7 bases fit TRBD2. The V and J ends lost 0 bases and 0 bases, in that order; junction bases with no gene match: 12. CDR1 and CDR2 from the germline V gene are SGHRS and YFSETQ. The CDR3 runs 19 residues. The CDR3 loop reads CASSLAGLGPTSSYNEQFF. CDR3 nucleotides: TGCGCCAGCAGCTTGGCAGGACTAGGACCGACCAGCTCCTACAATGAGCAGTTCTTC.

This clone occurred once. The chain links TRBV4-1 to TRBJ2-3; TRBD2 matches 10 bases. CDR3 size: 17 residues. The junction had 8 bases not matched to a gene; V was cut back by 3 bases and J by 2 bases. Germline V gene data show CDR1 as MGHRA and CDR2 as YSYEKL. CDR3 in DNA: TGCGCCAGCAGCCAGAACCCTAGCGGGAGAGTCACAGATACGCAGTATTTT. This codes for CASSQNPSGRVTDTQYF.

This clone occurred once. V usage is TRBV29-1 and J usage is TRBJ1-2, with D unresolved. CDR3 length: 11 amino acids. Germline CDR1 SQVTM, CDR2 ANQGSEA. V lost 2 bases, J lost 3 bases, and 4 bases lay in between. CDR3 sequence reads: CSVENHYGYTF. DNA for the CDR3: TGCAGCGTTGAAAATCACTATGGCTACACCTTC.

V gene TRBV11-2 combines with J gene TRBJ2-7; tentatively, D is TRBD1 (5 bases). The V gene lost 5 bases and the J gene lost 1 base, with 12 bases spanning the gap. The CDR3 is 14 amino acids. Germline V gene sequence: CDR1 SGHAT, CDR2 FQNNGV. Here the CDR3 DNA reads TGTGCCAGCAGCCCAAACCCAGGGTCCTACGAGCAGTACTTC. This encodes CASSPNPGSYEQYF.

Details on this clone: Germline and junction disagree at one end, which may indicate a read error. This rearrangement joins TRBV6-4 to TRBJ2-1; D is tentatively TRBD1 or TRBD2 (6 bases each). This CDR3 region has 14 residues. The germline gives CDR1 MRHNA, CDR2 SNTAGT. CDR3 region: CASSRGLTYNEQFF. CDR3 DNA sequence: TGTGCGAGCAGCAGGGGACTCACCTACAATGAGCAGTTCTTC.

This clone was seen only a few times. The chain carries TRBV19 and TRBJ1-1; D remains ambiguous. This CDR3 is built from 13 residues. The V and J ends lost 7 bases and 0 bases respectively, with 9 bases between them. Germline V lookup: CDR1 LNHDA, CDR2 SQIVND (reference sequence). CDR3 sequence: CASKRTMNTEAFF. CDR3 nucleotide sequence: TGTGCCAGTAAGAGAACCATGAACACTGAAGCTTTCTTT. Combining the CDR3 with reference TRBV19 and TRBJ1-1 gives the whole variable domain DGGITQSPKYLFRKEGQNVTLSCEQNLNHDAMYWYRQDPGQGLRLIYYSQIVNDFQKGDIAEGYSVSREKKESFPLTVTSAQKNPTAFYLCASKRTMNTEAFFGQGTRLTVV.

The chain employs TRBV7-9 and TRBJ2-5; 12 bases map to TRBD2. The CDR3 length is 16 residues. Per germline, CDR1 SEHNR and CDR2 FQNEAQ (reference sequence). J was trimmed by 1 base and V by 5 bases; bases with no gene match: 5. CDR3 nucleotides: TGTGCCAGCAGCGCCTGGACTAGCGGGATCCAAGAGACCCAGTACTTC. Amino acids: CASSAWTSGIQETQYF.

The V and J genes are TRBV4-3 and TRBJ2-4; either TRBD1 or TRBD2 may fit D (5 bases each). Per the germline V gene, CDR1 is LGHNA and CDR2 is YSLEER. Trimming took 1 base from V and 1 from J, leaving 14 bases between them. The CDR3 extends over 17 amino acids. CDR3 sequence (DNA): TGCGCCAGCAGCCAAGGAGAGGGGTGGGCCGCCAAAAACATTCAGTACTTC. Amino acids: CASSQGEGWAAKNIQYF.

The chain combines TRBV27 with TRBJ1-1, with D possibly TRBD1 on 5 matching bases. Trimming took off 6 bases at V and 1 base at J, with 15 bases between the two ends. The CDR3 sequence is 15 residues long. Germline V gene lookup returns CDR1 MNHEY and CDR2 SMNVEV (reference sequence). The CDR3 sequence is CASSPGRGWNTEAFF. DNA of the CDR3: TGTGCCAGCAGCCCCGGCCGGGGGTGGAACACTGAAGCTTTCTTT.

This chain connects TRBV4-2 to TRBJ1-2; 12 bases line up with TRBD1. The CDR3 spans 16 residues. The germline CDR1 and CDR2 sequences are LGHNA and YNFKEQ. J gave up 8 bases and V 0 bases, and 7 bases lay outside the gene matches. The CDR3 spells CASSQERDRGLGGYTF. CDR3 coding DNA: TGTGCCAGCAGCCAAGAGAGGGACAGGGGGCTTGGAGGCTACACCTTC.

J is TRBJ2-3 and V is TRBV7-9; 7 nucleotides line up with TRBD2. The CDR3 has 17 residues. Per the germline V gene, CDR1 is SEHNR and CDR2 is FQNEAQ (reference sequence). The V gene end was trimmed by 1 base and the J gene end by 3 bases; junction bases not matched to a gene: 10. CDR3 in amino acids: CASSLERLAEKTDTQYF. CDR3 bases: TGTGCCAGCAGCTTAGAGCGGCTAGCGGAAAAAACAGATACGCAGTATTTT.

Worth noting for this clone: An end of the junction does not agree with germline; a read error may underlie this. The CDR3 region has the DNA TGCACTTTGGGACAGGGGGCGAACACCATATATTTT. It yields the protein CTLGQGANTIYF. The V call is TRBV30, the J call TRBJ1-3; 12 nucleotides line up with TRBD1. The CDR3 totals 12 residues. Germline values: CDR1 GTSNPN, CDR2 SVGIG (reference sequence).

The V gene is TRBV27, the J gene TRBJ1-2; D gene unclear. The CDR3 consists of 13 residues. The V end was cut by 6 bases, the J end by 4 bases, with 12 bases between. Per germline, CDR1 MNHEY and CDR2 SMNVEV (reference sequence). The CDR3 coding sequence is TGTGCCAGCAGAGGAGAGAGCTTCTATGGCTACACCTTC. Its translation is CASRGESFYGYTF.

This clone was seen once. The rearrangement uses TRBV14 and TRBJ1-1; the D gene is possibly TRBD1 (5 bases). Germline CDR1 reads SGHDN; CDR2 reads FVKESK. The V and J ends lost 1 base and 4 bases respectively, with 7 bases between them. The CDR3 contains 13 residues. The CDR3: CASSQGGLTEAFF. The DNA for the CDR3 is TGTGCCAGCAGCCAAGGGGGACTCACTGAAGCTTTCTTT. Full variable domain (missing parts from reference TRBV14 and TRBJ1-1): EAGVTQFPSHSVIEKGQTVTLRCDPISGHDNLYWYRRVMGKEIKFLLHFVKESKQDESGMPNNRFLAERTGGTYSTLKVQPAELEDSGVYFCASSQGGLTEAFFGQGTRLTVV.

The chain employs TRBV4-1 and TRBJ2-5; D gene uncertain. CDR1 is MGHRA and CDR2 is YSYEKL in the germline V gene. Trimming stripped 3 bases from V and 2 bases from J, with 4 bases between. The length of the CDR3 is 12 residues. DNA of the CDR3: TGCGCCAGCAGCCACCCACAAGAGACCCAGTACTTC. This encodes CASSHPQETQYF.

The chain employs TRBV6-4 and TRBJ2-2; perhaps TRBD1 as D (5 bases). CDR3 length: 13 amino acids. V gave up 4 bases and J gave up 4 bases, with 7 bases separating them. Germline CDR1 reads MRHNA; CDR2 reads SNTAGT. CDR3 region: CASSGQGTGELFF. In nucleotides, the CDR3 is TGTGCCAGCAGTGGTCAGGGCACCGGGGAGCTGTTTTTT.

This sequence joins TRBV7-2 and TRBJ2-6, with no clear D. This CDR3 is built from 15 residues. V was trimmed by 1 base and J by 2 bases, leaving 6 bases between them. Germline V CDR1 and CDR2: SGHTA, FQGNSA. The CDR3 reads CASSLERAGANVLTF. The CDR3 DNA follows: TGTGCCAGCAGCTTAGAACGGGCTGGGGCCAACGTCCTGACTTTC.

This sequence joins TRBV27 and TRBJ1-5; D is ambiguous. CDR1 and CDR2 from the germline V gene are MNHEY and SMNVEV (reference sequence). The CDR3 totals 13 residues. Trimming pared 5 bases from V and 5 bases from J, leaving 10 bases between. CDR3: CASSRGRDQPQHF. In DNA form, the CDR3 reads TGTGCCAGCAGTCGGGGTCGGGATCAGCCCCAGCATTTT.